A selection of T cell receptor beta chains follows, all from one sample in a study of cytomegalovirus exposure and HLA in healthy donors. Assay used: immunoSEQ multiplex PCR; TCRdb lists only in-frame clones, some missing. The sample contains around 140,000 clones, approximately 89% of which appear only once. The sample consisted of PBMCs. These receptors were obtained from a woman younger than 30 in good health and CMV-seronegative. CDR3s include the opening cysteine and the closing phenylalanine or tryptophan. Each record gives: D gene, J gene, clone size, V gene, CDR3 DNA, CDR3 protein. A D gene is named only where the DNA matches it firmly. Clone size is shown for a subset of rows, as once, few, many or a class of expanded clone.

-	TRBJ1-2	-	TRBV5-6	TGTGCCAGCAGCTTGCAGGATTTTGGCTACACCTTC	CASSLQDFGYTF
-	TRBJ2-3	-	TRBV5-6	TGTGCCAGCAGCTTAGACAGGCGCACAGATACGCAGTATTTT	CASSLDRRTDTQYF
-	TRBJ1-1	-	TRBV5-5	TGTGCCAGCAGCTTCCCTAAGGGGGTAACGCTTTCTGAAGCTTTCTTT	CASSFPKGVTLSEAFF
-	TRBJ2-7	-	TRBV7-9	TGTGCCAGCAGACCAGGGGTAGGAGAGCAGTACTTC	CASRPGVGEQYF
TRBD1	TRBJ1-3	-	TRBV4-1	TGCGCCAGCAGCCAAGACGACAGGGGGACTGGAAACACCATATATTTT	CASSQDDRGTGNTIYF
TRBD1	TRBJ2-4	-	TRBV9	TGTGCCAGCAGCACACGAGGGGGCTTTGATAGCGACATTCAGTACTTC	CASSTRGGFDSDIQYF
-	TRBJ1-4	-	TRBV5-6	TGTGCCAGCAGCTTGGCGTCGGGGGTTCACGATGAAAAACTGTTTTTT	CASSLASGVHDEKLFF
-	TRBJ2-2	-	TRBV14	TGTGCCAGCACCCAAGCCGTCGGCGGGGAGCTGTTTTTT	CASTQAVGGELFF
-	TRBJ2-3	-	TRBV9	TGTGCCAGCAGCGTAGGCATGCGGGGATATGGCACAGATACGCAGTATTTT	CASSVGMRGYGTDTQYF
TRBD1	TRBJ1-1	-	TRBV5-1	TGCGCCAGCAGCTTGGTTTCCCAGGGACAGGGGAACACTGAAGCTTTCTTT	CASSLVSQGQGNTEAFF
-	TRBJ2-2	-	TRBV2	TGTGCCAGCAGTGTGGCTACCGGGGAGCTGTTTTTT	CASSVATGELFF
-	TRBJ1-1	-	TRBV5-1	TGCGCCAGCAGCTTTGCGGAGGCCTTTGAAGCTTTCTTT	CASSFAEAFEAFF
-	TRBJ2-1	-	TRBV5-4	TGTGCCAGCAGCTCCCCCGCGGGCTCGCGGAGCTACAATGAGCAGTTCTTC	CASSSPAGSRSYNEQFF
TRBD1	TRBJ2-1	few	TRBV6-4	TGTGCCAGCAGTGACGCGGGACAGGGGTTCGATGAGCAGTTCTTC	CASSDAGQGFDEQFF
-	TRBJ2-7	few	TRBV5-6	TGTGCCAGCAGCTTGGAACAGAGCTACGAGCAGTACTTC	CASSLEQSYEQYF
-	TRBJ1-2	-	TRBV4-1	TGCGCCAGCAGCCACCCCGCCCGGGGGGCGGGCGGCTACACCTTC	CASSHPARGAGGYTF
-	TRBJ2-3	once	TRBV5-1	TGCGCCAGCAGCTTGGCAGGGTTAGTCCCAGATACGCAGTATTTT	CASSLAGLVPDTQYF
TRBD1	TRBJ2-1	-	TRBV5-1	TGCGCCAGCAGCGCAGGACAGGCTAGCTACAATGAGCAGTTCTTC	CASSAGQASYNEQFF
-	TRBJ2-5	-	TRBV2	TGTGCCAGCAGAGATTACAGGGATACGTACCAAGAGACCCAGTACTTC	CASRDYRDTYQETQYF
-	TRBJ2-5	-	TRBV6-5	TGTGCCAGCAGTCCCGGGGTCCTACGAGAGACCCAGTACTTC	CASSPGVLRETQYF
TRBD1	TRBJ2-7	-	TRBV4-1	TGCGCCAGCAGCCCCGATCGGGACAGGGGGTTCTACGAGCAGTACTTC	CASSPDRDRGFYEQYF
TRBD1	TRBJ1-1	-	TRBV6-5	TGTGCCAGCAATGTACAGGGGGCAGGCACTGAAGCTTTCTTT	CASNVQGAGTEAFF
-	TRBJ2-1	-	TRBV9	TGTGCCAGCAGCCCCAATAATGAGCAGTTCTTC	CASSPNNEQFF
TRBD1	TRBJ1-2	-	TRBV6-1	TGTGCCAGCAGTGAAGGACAGGGCTATGGCTACACCTTC	CASSEGQGYGYTF
TRBD1	TRBJ1-1	-	TRBV7-9	TGTGCCAGCAGATACGGACAGGGGACTGAAGCTTTCTTT	CASRYGQGTEAFF
TRBD1	TRBJ1-5	-	TRBV7-2	TGTGCCAGCAGCCCCGGACAGGGGAATCAGCCCCAGCATTTT	CASSPGQGNQPQHF
-	TRBJ2-7	-	TRBV5-4	TGTGCCAGCAGCGGGGGGACAGTATACGAGCAGTACTTC	CASSGGTVYEQYF
-	TRBJ2-2	-	TRBV7-2	TGTGCCAGCAACGCCAGGGTCCCCGGGGAGCTGTTTTTT	CASNARVPGELFF
TRBD1	TRBJ1-5	-	TRBV7-8	TGTGCCAGCACCTTATCCAGGGGGAATCAGCCCCAGCATTTT	CASTLSRGNQPQHF
-	TRBJ1-2	-	TRBV6-1	TGTGCCAGCAGTGAGAGACTAACTAACTATGGCTACACCTTC	CASSERLTNYGYTF
-	TRBJ1-5	-	TRBV15	TGTGCCACCAGCAGGCCGAACCAGGGAAATCAGCCCCAGCATTTT	CATSRPNQGNQPQHF
-	TRBJ2-7	-	TRBV14	TGTGCCAGCAGCCCCCGGGGGACCCGTCACGAGCAGTACTTC	CASSPRGTRHEQYF
-	TRBJ1-4	-	TRBV4-2	TGTGCCAGCAGCCAAGGTGGAGGTGGAGCCTTGGGGGAAAAACTGTTTTTT	CASSQGGGGALGEKLFF
-	TRBJ2-2	-	TRBV23-1	TGCGCCAGCAGGCTGGAGGGGAACACCGGGGAGCTGTTTTTT	CASRLEGNTGELFF
-	TRBJ1-2	-	TRBV9	TGTGCCAGCAGCGCGACCCTAACAGGGCAACGGAACTATGGCTACACCTTC	CASSATLTGQRNYGYTF
-	TRBJ1-2	few	TRBV9	TGTGCCAGCAGCGTGCAGGCAGCGGAAGGCTACACCTTC	CASSVQAAEGYTF
TRBD1	TRBJ1-1	-	TRBV27	TGTGCCAGCAGTTTAAGGTTCCGACAGGGGAAGACCACTGAAGCTTTCTTT	CASSLRFRQGKTTEAFF
-	TRBJ2-7	-	TRBV5-1	TGCGCCAGCAGCTTGAACAGCCGTTCCTACGAGCAGTACTTC	CASSLNSRSYEQYF
TRBD2	TRBJ2-5	-	TRBV7-2	TGTGCCAGCAGCTTATTCCTAGCGGGGGATACCCAGTACTTC	CASSLFLAGDTQYF
-	TRBJ1-1	once	TRBV10-3	TGTGCCATCAGCGTACAGAACACTGAAGCTTTCTTT	CAISVQNTEAFF
TRBD1	TRBJ2-7	-	TRBV4-1	TGCGCCAGCAGCCGGCAGTGGGACAGGGGGTACTACGAGCAGTACTTC	CASSRQWDRGYYEQYF
TRBD2	TRBJ2-2	-	TRBV5-4	TGTGCCAGCAGCTTCACTAGCGGGGGGGCCTATGGCACCGGGGAGCTGTTTTTT	CASSFTSGGAYGTGELFF
TRBD1	TRBJ1-4	-	TRBV27	TGTGCCAGCAGTCGACAGGGGACTGAAAAACTGTTTTTT	CASSRQGTEKLFF
-	TRBJ1-5	-	TRBV5-5	TGTGCCAGCAGCTTGGATCTGGAGCCCAGCAATCAGCCCCAGCATTTT	CASSLDLEPSNQPQHF
-	TRBJ1-6	-	TRBV6-5	TGTGCCAGCAGTTACTTTGAAGGGGTTCGCTCACCCCTCCACTTT	CASSYFEGVRSPLHF
-	TRBJ1-2	-	TRBV5-6	TGTGCCAGCAGCCGAGAGTGGTATGGCTACACCTTC	CASSREWYGYTF
-	TRBJ1-4	-	TRBV19	TGTGCCAGTAGGGGTCACAGGGTGATGGCAACTAATGAAAAACTGTTTTTT	CASRGHRVMATNEKLFF
TRBD2	TRBJ2-5	-	TRBV29-1	TGCAGCGTTGAGACTAGCGAAGCAGAGACCCAGTACTTC	CSVETSEAETQYF
TRBD1	TRBJ1-5	once	TRBV27	TGTGCCAGCAGTTTTGGACAGGGGGCTGCTCAGCCCCAGCATTTT	CASSFGQGAAQPQHF
-	TRBJ1-1	once	TRBV5-1	TGCGCCAGCAGCGGAGAGACGGGGATGAACACTGAAGCTTTCTTT	CASSGETGMNTEAFF
-	TRBJ2-3	-	TRBV7-9	TGTGCCAGCAGCCCACCCGGGAGCACAGATACGCAGTATTTT	CASSPPGSTDTQYF
-	TRBJ2-3	-	TRBV19	TGTGCCAGTAGTACCAAGCAGGGGCTTTTAGATACGCAGTATTTT	CASSTKQGLLDTQYF
-	TRBJ1-6	-	TRBV9	TGTGCCAGCAGCGTAAGCGGAAAGAATTCACCCCTCCACTTT	CASSVSGKNSPLHF
TRBD2	TRBJ2-7	-	TRBV13	TGTGCCAGCAGCCCCGCCGGGACTAGCGGGGGACTGGGAGAGCAGTACTTC	CASSPAGTSGGLGEQYF
-	TRBJ1-1	-	TRBV4-2	TGTGCCAGCAGCCCAGGGGTAGGGTTGAACACTGAAGCTTTCTTT	CASSPGVGLNTEAFF
-	TRBJ2-3	-	TRBV18	TGTGCCAGCTCACCCCAAGATACGCAGTATTTT	CASSPQDTQYF
-	TRBJ2-2	-	TRBV5-1	TGCGCCAGCAGCCTAAAGTCGGTCTCCGGGGAGCTGTTTTTT	CASSLKSVSGELFF
-	TRBJ2-1	-	TRBV7-2	TGTGCCAGCAGCTGGGACTCGCACAATGAGCAGTTCTTC	CASSWDSHNEQFF
TRBD1	TRBJ2-5	-	TRBV2	TGTGCCAGCAGTGAAAATTGGGGGACAGGGGGCGGAGAGACCCAGTACTTC	CASSENWGTGGGETQYF
-	TRBJ1-2	-	TRBV5-8	TGTGCCAGCAGGGTGGGCAGAAACATTTATGGCTACACCTTC	CASRVGRNIYGYTF